The following is a T cell receptor (beta chain) sequence with its context. Its antigen remains unknown. These data are taken from a study of T cell responses to AZD1222 COVID-19 vaccine. Clones were sequenced by immunoSEQ multiplex PCR, and TCRdb holds only the in-frame ones, with some missing. The table records approximately 200,000 clones, 91% of them present only once. Both about-4-week and about-12-week second-dose recipients were combined. Study observations and caveats: Spike was spanned by vaccine-associated CD4 TCRs, which were dominant at 160-218 and 743-854. Possibly, clonal diversity was underestimated; donors were largely white British and included more females.

Germline V lookup: CDR1 GTSNPN, CDR2 SVGIG (reference sequence). V dropped 4 bases and J dropped 3; count of bases not matched to a gene: 15. The CDR3 spans 17 residues. Specimen: peripheral blood, collected 28 days after the second AZD1222 dose. V gene TRBV30 combines with J gene TRBJ2-1; 7 bases are a match to TRBD1. The sequence was obtained from an adult who received the AZD1222 COVID-19 vaccine. The DNA of the CDR3 is TGTGCCTGGAAGCCACAGGGGCCTCAAAAGTTCTACAATGAGCAGTTCTTC. Its translation: CAWKPQGPQKFYNEQFF.